A single T cell receptor (beta chain) is shown here with its context. The antigen remains unidentified. CDR1 and CDR2 from the germline V gene are MNHEY and SVGAGI. The CDR3 loop spans 14 amino acids. V gave up 4 bases and J gave up 5 bases, with 14 bases separating them. This record belongs to a study of cytotoxic CD8 clonotypes in ibrutinib-treated CLL. The overall study: Collecting the response samples happened after a median roughly 13 months of treatment, with a range of 6 to 36. Study-wide points: Baseline clonality exceeded age-matched healthy donors and tracked circulating CD8+ T-cell counts.

TCRdb keeps only in-frame clones here, not all; method: immunoSEQ multiplex PCR. In the table there are under 300,000 clones, around 69% of which are singletons. This sequence originates from a human donor with chronic lymphocytic leukemia. This sample comprised PBMCs, obtained at disease progression, from a patient treated with ibrutinib. V and J are TRBV6-5 and TRBJ1-2; D unresolved. CDR3: CASSSPDGGYGYTF. DNA of the CDR3: TGTGCCAGCAGTTCCCCGGACGGTGGGTATGGCTACACCTTC.